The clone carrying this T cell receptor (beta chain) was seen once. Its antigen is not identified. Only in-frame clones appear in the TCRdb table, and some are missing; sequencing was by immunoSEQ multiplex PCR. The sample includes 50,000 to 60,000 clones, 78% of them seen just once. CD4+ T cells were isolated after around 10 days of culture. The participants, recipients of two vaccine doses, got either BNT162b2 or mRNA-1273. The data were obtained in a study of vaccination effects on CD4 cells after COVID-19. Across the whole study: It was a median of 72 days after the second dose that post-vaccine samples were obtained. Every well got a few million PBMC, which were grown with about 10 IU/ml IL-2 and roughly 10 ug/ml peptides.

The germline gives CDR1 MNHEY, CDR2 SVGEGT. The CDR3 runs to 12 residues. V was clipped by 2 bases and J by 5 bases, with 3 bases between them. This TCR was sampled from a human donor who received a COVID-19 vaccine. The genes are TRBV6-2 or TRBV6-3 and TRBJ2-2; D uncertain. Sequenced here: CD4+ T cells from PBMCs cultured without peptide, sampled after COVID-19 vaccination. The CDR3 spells CASSYRTGELFF. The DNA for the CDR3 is TGTGCCAGCAGTTACAGGACCGGGGAGCTGTTTTTT.